This T cell receptor (beta chain) was recorded in a study of blood T cells in healthy people across ages. Then a second PCR, running about 6 to 11 cycles, was carried out with a sample-barcoded 5' primer and a J-beta primer mix. TCRdb itself ran the 5' RACE reads through MiXCR, one entry per CDR3 protein. The profile shows about 700,000 distinct CDR3 sequences, around 32% of them singletons. Trimming shortened V by 4 bases and J by 1 base, and 14 bases separated the two germline ends. This CDR3 is 15 amino acids long. The germline V gene encodes CDR1 SGHTA and CDR2 FQGNSA. Study-level results: Roughly linear age-related decline in beta diversity appeared, significant by age around 36.

This clonotype was observed many times. Its antigen remains unidentified. Source material: blood. This clonotype was sampled from a woman of 80 years or more in good health. The chain employs TRBV7-2 and TRBJ2-7; possibly TRBD1 for D (6 bases). As DNA, the CDR3 is TGTGCCAGCAGCTCCTCCGGGACACCTTCCTACGAGCAGTACTTC. Encoded protein: CASSSSGTPSYEQYF.